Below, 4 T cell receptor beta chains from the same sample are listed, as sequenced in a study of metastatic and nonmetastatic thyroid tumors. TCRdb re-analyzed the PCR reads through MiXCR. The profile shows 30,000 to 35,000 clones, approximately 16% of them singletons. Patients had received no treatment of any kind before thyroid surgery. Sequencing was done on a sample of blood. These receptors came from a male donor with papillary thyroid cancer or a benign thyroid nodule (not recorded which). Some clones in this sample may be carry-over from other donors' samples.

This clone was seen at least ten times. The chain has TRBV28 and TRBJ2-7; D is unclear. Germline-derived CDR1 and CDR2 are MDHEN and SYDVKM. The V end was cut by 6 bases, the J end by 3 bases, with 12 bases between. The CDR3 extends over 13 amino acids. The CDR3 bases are TGTGCCAGCAGCTCAACGACTGGCTACGAGCAGTACTTC. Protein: CASSSTTGYEQYF. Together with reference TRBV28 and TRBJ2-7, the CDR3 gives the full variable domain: DVKVTQSSRYLVKRTGEKVFLECVQDMDHENMFWYRQDPGLGLRLIYFSYDVKMKEKGDIPEGYSVSREKKERFSLILESASTNQTSMYLCASSSTTGYEQYFGPGTRLTVT.

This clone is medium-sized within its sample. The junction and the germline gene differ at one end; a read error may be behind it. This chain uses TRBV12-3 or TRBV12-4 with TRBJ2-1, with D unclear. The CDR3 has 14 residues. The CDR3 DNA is TGTGCCAGCAGTGTAGCCCCACCCTACAATGAGCAGTTCTTC. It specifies CASSVAPPYNEQFF.

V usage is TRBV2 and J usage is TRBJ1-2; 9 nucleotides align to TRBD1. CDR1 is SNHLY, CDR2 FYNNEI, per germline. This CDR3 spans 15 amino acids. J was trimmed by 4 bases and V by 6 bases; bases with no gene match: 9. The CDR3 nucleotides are TGTGCCAGCAGGGCACGGGGGGGACAGGGCTATGGCTACACCTTC. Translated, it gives CASRARGGQGYGYTF.

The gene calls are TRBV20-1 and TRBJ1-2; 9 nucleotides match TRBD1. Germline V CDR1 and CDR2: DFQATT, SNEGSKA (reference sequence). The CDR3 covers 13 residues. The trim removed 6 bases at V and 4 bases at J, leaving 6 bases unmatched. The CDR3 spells CSAGTGRSYGYTF. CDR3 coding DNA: TGCAGTGCCGGGACAGGGCGAAGCTATGGCTACACCTTC.